This T cell receptor beta chain emerged from a study of control samples from healthy donors and cancer patients. The CDR3 runs 14 residues. After removal of 6 bases from V and 6 bases from J, the junction contained 10 bases not matched to a gene. Clones were sequenced by immunoSEQ multiplex PCR, and TCRdb holds only the in-frame ones, with some missing. The profile shows about 410,000 clones, 80% to 95% of them singletons. The TCR comes from a middle-aged man with head and neck cancer. The sample comprised PBMCs. The rearrangement uses TRBV23-1 and TRBJ2-7; 8 bases fit TRBD1. TRBV23-1 is noted as an ORF with a role that remains uncertain. CDR3 sequence: CASSHGDRPCEQYF. The CDR3 DNA reads as TGCGCCAGCAGCCATGGGGACAGGCCCTGCGAGCAGTACTTC.